The 30 T cell receptor beta chains below were found in one sample sequenced in a study of memory CD4+ T cells and cytomegalovirus serostatus. Sequencing was performed with immunoSEQ multiplex PCR; in TCRdb, only in-frame clones are kept and a portion is missing. There are around 88,000 clones in the sample; approximately 80% occur only once, and about 4% lies in the top ten. The sort gate was single viable CD3+CD4+CD8-CD45RO+ cells for memory CD4+ T cells. Sequencing input: memory CD4+ T cells from blood. The receptor set was obtained from an adult in good health and CMV-seropositive.

The chain links TRBV10-3 to TRBJ2-3, with 12 bases identical to TRBD2. The CDR3 is made up of 17 amino acids. V lost 5 bases to trimming and J lost 2 bases; unmatched junction nucleotides: 8. Per the germline V gene, CDR1 is ENHRY and CDR2 is SYGVKD. CDR3 residues: CAISPLSSGRDTDTQYF. As DNA, the CDR3 is TGTGCCATCAGTCCCCTTTCTAGCGGGAGGGACACAGATACGCAGTATTTT.

The J gene is TRBJ2-1, the V gene TRBV4-1; possible D gene TRBD2, 5 bases. The CDR3 runs 14 residues. Germline values: CDR1 MGHRA, CDR2 YSYEKL. V was shortened by 4 bases and J by 7 bases, with 14 bases between the two germline ends. The CDR3 reads CASSPTFGVNEQFF. The DNA for the CDR3 is TGCGCCAGCAGCCCGACGTTCGGGGTGAATGAGCAGTTCTTC.

Details on this clone: The sample contains more than one DNA sequence encoding this CDR3. The J gene is TRBJ2-1, the V gene TRBV5-1; D may be TRBD1 (6 bases). This CDR3 is built from 13 residues. Germline CDR1 is SGHRS and CDR2 is YFSETQ. V dropped 2 bases and J dropped 6 bases, with 9 bases sitting between them. The CDR3 is CASSFARGNEQFF. For the CDR3, the DNA is TGCGCCAGCAGCTTCGCCAGGGGCAATGAGCAGTTCTTC.

V and J are TRBV7-2 and TRBJ2-7; the match to TRBD1 covers 9 bases. The CDR3 has 15 residues. The V gene's germline CDR1 is SGHTA and CDR2 FQGNSA. After removal of 1 base from V and 2 bases from J, the junction contained 3 bases not matched to a gene. CDR3 amino acids: CASSLGTGAAYEQYF. DNA for the CDR3: TGTGCCAGCAGCTTAGGGACAGGGGCTGCCTACGAGCAGTACTTC.

This clone was seen a handful of times. The sample contains more than one DNA sequence encoding this CDR3. V is TRBV15 and J is TRBJ1-5; D uncertain. The CDR3 runs 13 residues. Germline V gene lookup returns CDR1 LNHNV and CDR2 YYDKDF (reference sequence). The V gene lost 5 bases and the J gene lost 0 bases, with 5 bases spanning the gap. Here the CDR3 reads CATSSYSNQPQHF. The CDR3 coding sequence is TGTGCCACCAGCTCATATAGCAATCAGCCCCAGCATTTT.

The V gene is TRBV7-9, the J gene TRBJ2-1; unclear D gene. CDR1 is SEHNR, CDR2 FQNEAQ, per germline (reference sequence). Trimming took 5 bases from V and 9 from J, leaving 17 bases between them. CDR3 length equals 14 residues. The CDR3 reads CASSLRLQASEQFF. DNA of the CDR3: TGTGCCAGCAGCCTTAGACTTCAGGCAAGTGAGCAGTTCTTC.

This clone was counted only a few times. This chain joins TRBV7-2 and TRBJ1-2; D call uncertain. The CDR3 spans 14 residues. Trimming cost V 4 bases and J 8 bases, with 17 bases left between them. CDR1 SGHTA and CDR2 FQGNSA come from the germline V gene. Written as DNA, the CDR3 is TGTGCCAGCAGCTCATCGGTGAGGGCGGAAGGCTACACCTTC. Encoded protein: CASSSSVRAEGYTF.

Points on this clone: Germline is not matched at one junction end, which may reflect a read error. The V call is TRBV6-5, the J call TRBJ1-1; TRBD1 might be the D (6 bases). The length of the CDR3 is 15 residues. Germline values: CDR1 MNHEY, CDR2 SVGAGI. This CDR3 reads CASMGAGSGVAEDFF. The CDR3 nucleotides read TGTGCCTCCATGGGGGCAGGGTCTGGGGTGGCTGAAGATTTCTTT.

This clone was recorded only once. The V gene is TRBV9, the J gene TRBJ1-2; D perhaps matches TRBD1 (5 bases). The CDR3 totals 13 residues. From germline, CDR1 is SGDLS and CDR2 YYNGEE. Trimming pared 5 bases from V and 8 bases from J, leaving 16 bases between. CDR3 loop: CASRGDPPRGYTF. DNA of the CDR3: TGTGCCAGCAGGGGGGACCCCCCAAGGGGCTACACCTTC.

The rearrangement joins TRBV14 to TRBJ2-7, with 10 bases lining up with TRBD2. The junction had 9 bases not matched to a gene; V was cut back by 4 bases and J by 0 bases. The CDR3 has 17 amino acids. Germline V lookup: CDR1 SGHDN, CDR2 FVKESK. In DNA form, the CDR3 reads TGTGCCAGCAGCCGAACAGGACTAGCGGTTGCCTCCTACGAGCAGTACTTC. This codes for CASSRTGLAVASYEQYF.

The chain employs TRBV29-1 and TRBJ1-5; 7 positions agree with TRBD1. Germline CDR1 SQVTM, CDR2 ANQGSEA. This CDR3 has 14 residues. Unmatched junction bases numbered 10, after V lost 6 bases and J lost 5 bases. The CDR3 region is CSVAPGGLDQPQHF. CDR3 DNA sequence: TGCAGCGTCGCCCCAGGGGGGCTGGATCAGCCCCAGCATTTT.

The chain couples TRBV29-1 to TRBJ2-7; D possibly matches TRBD1 or TRBD2 (5 bases each). Trimming took 4 bases from V and 0 from J, leaving 22 bases between them. Germline-derived CDR1 and CDR2 are SQVTM and ANQGSEA. The CDR3 runs 17 residues. CDR3 nucleotides: TGCAGCGTTGGGATTAGATCCGGGACCTCTAGCTCCTACGAGCAGTACTTC. Translation: CSVGIRSGTSSSYEQYF.

The V and J genes are TRBV10-3 and TRBJ1-5, with 8 bases lining up with TRBD1. The germline V gene encodes CDR1 ENHRY and CDR2 SYGVKD. The CDR3 length is 17 residues. The trim removed 2 bases at V and 0 bases at J, leaving 6 bases unmatched. The CDR3 DNA reads TGTGCCATCAGTGAGCTCCAGACAGGGGTTAGCAATCAGCCCCAGCATTTT. It translates to CAISELQTGVSNQPQHF.

The V gene is TRBV30, the J gene TRBJ1-1; D uncertain. This CDR3 spans 13 amino acids. Germline CDR1 is GTSNPN and CDR2 is SVGIG (reference sequence). Between the trimmed V and J ends, which lost 3 bases and 0 bases, there was a span of 8 bases. The CDR3 sequence: CAWRKLVNTEAFF. CDR3 nucleotide sequence: TGTGCCTGGAGGAAGCTGGTGAACACTGAAGCTTTCTTT.

V and J are TRBV7-9 and TRBJ2-5; 9 bases agree with TRBD1. This CDR3 has 17 residues. Germline CDR1 SEHNR, CDR2 FQNEAQ (reference sequence). The J segment lost 0 bases and the V segment lost 5 bases, leaving 10 bases of the junction unmatched. The CDR3 coding sequence is TGTGCCAGCAGCCGAAGTCCCGGGACAGGGTACCAAGAGACCCAGTACTTC. Translation: CASSRSPGTGYQETQYF. Combining the CDR3 with reference TRBV7-9 and TRBJ2-5 gives the whole variable domain DTGVSQNPRHKITKRGQNVTFRCDPISEHNRLYWYRQTLGQGPEFLTYFQNEAQLEKSRLLSDRFSAERPKGSFSTLEIQRTEQGDSAMYLCASSRSPGTGYQETQYFGPGTRLLVL.

This clone appeared once. The gene calls are TRBV27 and TRBJ2-7; 8 positions match TRBD1. The CDR3 is made up of 13 amino acids. Germline V gene sequence: CDR1 MNHEY, CDR2 SMNVEV (reference sequence). Trimming cost V 3 bases and J 6 bases; bases outside gene matches: 4. The CDR3 DNA reads TGTGCCAGCAGTTTGCAGGGGGCGGGCGAGCAGTACTTC. Translated: CASSLQGAGEQYF.

The rearrangement uses TRBV18 and TRBJ2-7; weak D call: TRBD1 (6 bases). Trimming left V 1 base short and J 1 base short, with 11 bases between. The length of the CDR3 is 15 residues. In germline, CDR1 is KGHSH, CDR2 LQKENI. The chain's CDR3 is CASSPQQGISYEQYF. The CDR3 nucleotides are TGTGCCAGCTCACCACAACAGGGCATATCCTACGAGCAGTACTTC. The whole variable domain, remainder taken from reference TRBV18 and TRBJ2-7, is NAGVMQNPRHLVRRRGQEARLRCSPMKGHSHVYWYRQLPEEGLKFMVYLQKENIIDESGMPKERFSAEFPKEGPSILRIQQVVRGDSAAYFCASSPQQGISYEQYFGPGTRLTVT.

The sample holds one count of this clone. The chain links TRBV29-1 to TRBJ2-7; 8 positions match TRBD1. V lost 3 bases and J lost 6; bases outside the gene matches: 7. From germline, CDR1 is SQVTM and CDR2 ANQGSEA. This CDR3 has 13 amino acids. As DNA, the CDR3 is TGCAGCGTTGACCACGGACAGGGCTCCGAGCAGTACTTC. Translated: CSVDHGQGSEQYF.

The gene calls are TRBV28 and TRBJ2-7, with 9 bases that match TRBD1. The CDR3 length is 16 residues. CDR1 and CDR2 from the germline V gene are MDHEN and SYDVKM. V shed 3 bases, J shed 0 bases, and the junction held 6 bases outside the gene matches. The DNA for the CDR3 is TGTGCCAGCAGTTTCTCGGGACAGGGTGGCTCCTACGAGCAGTACTTC. Translation: CASSFSGQGGSYEQYF.

This CDR3 is CASGAGSGNTIYF. The CDR3 DNA reads as TGTGCCAGCGGGGCAGGGTCTGGAAACACCATATATTTT. This chain links TRBV7-2 with TRBJ1-3; possibly TRBD1 for D (5 bases). This CDR3 has 13 amino acids. Germline V gene sequence: CDR1 SGHTA, CDR2 FQGNSA. V shed 8 bases and J shed 1 base, with 9 bases lying between them.

The V and J genes are TRBV11-1 and TRBJ2-1; D gene unclear. Trimming stripped 4 bases from V and 5 bases from J, with 12 bases between. Germline CDR1 reads SGHAT; CDR2 reads FQDESV (reference sequence). This CDR3 is built from 14 residues. The CDR3 is CASSSGSSNNEQFF. CDR3 in DNA: TGTGCCAGCAGCTCGGGTTCGTCGAACAATGAGCAGTTCTTC.

The V gene is TRBV5-1, the J gene TRBJ2-6; no definite D call. V lost 6 bases and J 0 bases, leaving 10 bases between the germline ends. Germline lookup yields CDR1 SGHRS and CDR2 YFSETQ. CDR3 length: 15 amino acids. CDR3 residues: CASTPISSGANVLTF. DNA of the CDR3: TGCGCCAGCACCCCTATAAGCTCTGGGGCCAACGTCCTGACTTTC.

V is TRBV7-8 and J is TRBJ2-6, with a tentative D call TRBD2 (5 bases). The germline V gene encodes CDR1 SGHVS and CDR2 FQNEAQ. CDR3 length equals 20 residues. Trimming took off 2 bases at V and 2 bases at J, with 22 bases between the two ends. CDR3 sequence (DNA): TGTGCCAGCAGCTTACGACAACCGGTGGAGGTTCTCACTGGGGCCAACGTCCTGACTTTC. Residues: CASSLRQPVEVLTGANVLTF.

The chain carries TRBV2 and TRBJ1-2, with 12 bases fitting TRBD1. The CDR3 spans 14 residues. Trimming cost V 6 bases and J 6 bases; bases outside gene matches: 5. From germline, CDR1 is SNHLY and CDR2 FYNNEI. The DNA of the CDR3 is TGTGCCAGCAGATTGGGACAGGGGGCTGATGGCTACACCTTC. It translates to CASRLGQGADGYTF.

This clone showed up just once. The rearrangement links TRBV7-3 to TRBJ2-1, with D possibly TRBD1 on 6 matching bases. The germline V gene has CDR1 SGHTA and CDR2 FQGTGA. Between the trimmed V and J ends, which lost 5 bases and 5 bases, there was a span of 10 bases. The CDR3 loop spans 13 amino acids. This CDR3 reads CASSPDRNNEQFF. In DNA, the CDR3 is TGTGCCAGCAGCCCCGACAGGAACAATGAGCAGTTCTTC.

V usage is TRBV7-6 and J usage is TRBJ2-5, with D unresolved. V was pared by 4 bases and J by 6 bases, with 9 bases between. The CDR3 is 12 amino acids. Looked up from germline, CDR1 is SGHVS and CDR2 is FNYEAQ. CDR3 residues: CASSSTTKTQYF. In nucleotides, the CDR3 is TGTGCCAGCAGCTCTACCACGAAGACCCAGTACTTC.

The chain employs TRBV7-9 and TRBJ2-7; no clear D gene. The V and J ends lost 5 bases and 4 bases respectively, with 9 bases between them. Germline-derived CDR1 and CDR2 are SEHNR and FQNEAQ (reference sequence). The length of the CDR3 is 12 residues. The DNA for the CDR3 is TGTGCCAGCAGCCCCCGGTATTACGAGCAGTACTTC. Translating gives CASSPRYYEQYF. Combining the CDR3 with reference TRBV7-9 and TRBJ2-7 gives the whole variable domain DTGVSQNPRHKITKRGQNVTFRCDPISEHNRLYWYRQTLGQGPEFLTYFQNEAQLEKSRLLSDRFSAERPKGSFSTLEIQRTEQGDSAMYLCASSPRYYEQYFGPGTRLTVT.

The chain recombines TRBV19 with TRBJ1-3, with 7 bases lining up with TRBD1. Trimming at V came to 4 bases and at J to 4 bases, leaving 4 bases not matched to a gene. Germline V CDR1 and CDR2: LNHDA, SQIVND (reference sequence). The CDR3 extends over 14 amino acids. As DNA, the CDR3 is TGTGCCAGTAGTACCCGACAGGGCGGAAACACCATATATTTT. Protein: CASSTRQGGNTIYF.

The chain has TRBV7-3 and TRBJ2-5, with a possible D match to TRBD1 (6 bases). The V end lost 2 bases, the J end lost 5 bases, and 9 bases lay between the germline ends. The CDR3 has 13 amino acids. CDR1 and CDR2 from the germline V gene are SGHTA and FQGTGA. For the CDR3, the DNA is TGTGCCAGCAGCTTAGGGGGCGGGGAGACCCAGTACTTC. Amino acids: CASSLGGGETQYF.

The genes are TRBV4-2 and TRBJ2-7; D perhaps matches TRBD1 (5 bases). The length of the CDR3 is 13 residues. The V end lost 4 bases, the J end lost 3 bases, and 10 bases lay between the germline ends. Per germline, CDR1 LGHNA and CDR2 YNFKEQ. The CDR3 DNA reads as TGTGCCAGCAGCCCCCAGGGTATCTACGAGCAGTACTTC. It is translated as CASSPQGIYEQYF.